The present T cell receptor beta chain was sequenced within a study of PD-L1 blockade in urothelial cancer. Study background: Men with urothelial cancer arising in the bladder made up most of the 29 patients. The study recovered a median of about 150,000 T cells per blood sample.

Produced via immunoSEQ multiplex PCR; TCRdb's table is partial and in-frame only. The sample consists of tens of thousands of clones, roughly 90% of them appearing once. This CDR3 spans 12 amino acids. The germline V gene encodes CDR1 MNHEY and CDR2 SMNVEV (reference sequence). Germline trimming cut 5 bases from V and 12 bases from J; bases unmatched to any gene: 6. The sequence derives from a woman aged 70-85 years with urothelial cancer. The sample was PBMCs, taken around atezolizumab (anti-PD-L1) treatment. This rearrangement joins TRBV27 to TRBJ2-3; 9 bases map to TRBD1. The CDR3 sequence is CASSPQQGAQYF. CDR3 in DNA: TGTGCCAGCAGTCCCCAACAGGGGGCTCAGTATTTT.